This entry is about one T cell receptor beta chain. Its matching antigen is unknown. This record comes from a study of cytomegalovirus exposure and HLA in healthy donors. At the level of the study: A prior study identified just under 120 million unique TCR beta sequences from about 179 million T cells. The study's findings and limits: Among the sequence variants, a highly shared cluster was likely an artifact of sequencing. Versus the approximately 700-donor mean, an Asian-associated ancestry cluster reportedly showed fewer N-insertions in a later analysis.

Both 60 Vbeta primers and 13 Jbeta primers went into the PCR. Using immunoSEQ multiplex PCR, the repertoire was profiled, and TCRdb retains in-frame clones only, with some absent. Found here are 150,000 to 180,000 clones, over 60% of them singletons; the top ten hold approximately 4%. Looked up from germline, CDR1 is MDHEN and CDR2 is SYDVKM. The length of the CDR3 is 16 residues. V was trimmed by 5 bases and J by 2 bases, leaving 16 bases between them. The source material was PBMCs. The receptor's source is a woman between 35 and 50 years old in good health and CMV-seronegative. The chain uses TRBV28 and TRBJ1-5; tentatively, D is TRBD1 (5 bases). This CDR3 reads CASSGGRDWGNQPQHF. In nucleotides, the CDR3 is TGTGCCAGCAGTGGTGGCAGGGACTGGGGCAATCAGCCCCAGCATTTT.